These 17 T cell receptor beta chains came from one sample sequenced in a study of human T cells and chemical hapten exposure. Time point meaning: patch test 3, about 24 weeks after DPC sensitization. Treatment given: therapeutic diphenylcyclopropenone sensitization with weekly scalp DPC. TCRdb re-analysed the RACE reads in MiXCR, keeping a single row per CDR3 protein. The sample contains 150,000 to 200,000 distinct CDR3 sequences, 24% of which appear only once. The sample was whole blood, taken in connection with sensitization to the hapten diphenylcyclopropenone (DPC). Receptor source: a woman between 35 and 50 years old with alopecia areata. Some clones in this sample may be carry-over from other donors' samples.

The J gene is TRBJ2-3, the V gene TRBV6-2 or TRBV6-3; D is ambiguous. Germline V gene sequence: CDR1 MNHEY, CDR2 SVGEGT. Trimming removed 2 bases from V and 0 bases from J, with 9 bases in between. This CDR3 region has 15 residues. This chain's CDR3 is CASSYDSASTDTQYF. The CDR3 nucleotides are TGTGCCAGCAGTTACGACTCGGCTAGCACAGATACGCAGTATTTT.

In its sample, this clonotype was seen a few times. The chain carries TRBV7-2 and TRBJ2-1, with D uncertain. Trimming cost V 6 bases and J 6 bases, with 12 bases left between them. Germline V lookup: CDR1 SGHTA, CDR2 FQGNSA. The CDR3 runs to 13 residues. CDR3: CASSLDGTNEQFF. CDR3 bases: TGTGCCAGCAGTCTGGACGGAACCAATGAGCAGTTCTTC.

The chain is built from TRBV20-1 and TRBJ1-5; 11 positions match TRBD1. Per the germline V gene, CDR1 is DFQATT and CDR2 is SNEGSKA (reference sequence). The trim removed 5 bases at V and 0 bases at J, leaving 9 bases unmatched. The CDR3 totals 17 residues. Here the CDR3 DNA reads TGCAGTGCTCGACCCGCGGGACAGGGGGATAGCAATCAGCCCCAGCATTTT. As protein: CSARPAGQGDSNQPQHF.

This clonotype was seen only a few times. The V and J genes are TRBV18 and TRBJ1-2, with 7 bases that match TRBD1. Germline CDR1 and CDR2: KGHSH and LQKENI. The V and J ends lost 1 base and 6 bases, in that order; junction bases with no gene match: 5. This CDR3 has 14 amino acids. CDR3 coding DNA: TGTGCCAGCTCACCACGACAGGGTGACAATGGCTACACCTTC. It translates to CASSPRQGDNGYTF.

There are a few counts of this clonotype. V usage is TRBV5-4 and J usage is TRBJ1-6; the D gene is possibly TRBD1 (6 bases). This CDR3 spans 15 amino acids. Germline values: CDR1 SGHNT, CDR2 YYREEE (reference sequence). Trimming pared 3 bases from V and 10 bases from J, leaving 17 bases between. CDR3 coding DNA: TGTGCCAGCAGCTCCAGGGGAGACCCCATCTCACCCCTCCACTTT. This gives the protein CASSSRGDPISPLHF.

V is TRBV6-1 and J is TRBJ2-3; 8 bases align to TRBD2. The length of the CDR3 is 15 residues. The germline V gene encodes CDR1 MNHNS and CDR2 SASEGT. The V segment lost 7 bases and the J segment 2 bases; nucleotides outside the gene matches: 8. The CDR3 DNA sequence: TGTGCCAGCAATGGACTAGCAGAGAACACAGATACGCAGTATTTT. Amino acid sequence: CASNGLAENTDTQYF.

There are a few counts of this clonotype. The chain joins TRBV6-2 or TRBV6-3 to TRBJ2-7; perhaps TRBD1 as D (5 bases). V lost 5 bases, J lost 4 bases, and 6 bases lay in between. The CDR3 is 11 residues long. Germline V CDR1 and CDR2: MNHEY, SVGEGT. CDR3 protein: CASSRQYEQYF. Here the CDR3 DNA reads TGTGCCAGCAGTCGACAGTACGAGCAGTACTTC.

The chain is built from TRBV10-3 and TRBJ2-5; D possibly corresponds to TRBD1 (6 bases). The CDR3 runs 13 residues. Germline CDR1 reads ENHRY; CDR2 reads SYGVKD. V was trimmed by 7 bases and J by 2 bases, leaving 11 bases between them. CDR3 sequence (DNA): TGTGCCATCACTAGAGGACAGCAAGAGACCCAGTACTTC. Protein product: CAITRGQQETQYF.

This clonotype was counted only a few times. The V call is TRBV3-1, the J call TRBJ2-3; 16 bases are a match to TRBD2. Trimming cost V 3 bases and J 4 bases; bases outside gene matches: 4. The CDR3 is 17 residues long. Germline V gene sequence: CDR1 LGHDT, CDR2 YNNKEL (reference sequence). The CDR3 coding sequence is TGTGCCAGCAGCCAGGGGACTAGCGGGAGGGTTGCAGATACGCAGTATTTT. This encodes CASSQGTSGRVADTQYF.

This clonotype was seen a handful of times. The V call is TRBV27, the J call TRBJ2-7, with 7 bases that match TRBD1. The CDR3 spans 14 residues. The V gene end was trimmed by 4 bases and the J gene end by 2 bases; junction bases not matched to a gene: 5. Germline V gene sequence: CDR1 MNHEY, CDR2 SMNVEV (reference sequence). The CDR3 protein is CASSWAQGAYEQYF. CDR3 bases: TGTGCCAGCAGTTGGGCCCAGGGGGCCTACGAGCAGTACTTC.

The chain employs TRBV6-1 and TRBJ1-1; D remains ambiguous. This CDR3 is 13 amino acids long. Germline CDR1 reads MNHNS; CDR2 reads SASEGT. Trimming removed 8 bases at V and 1 base at J, with 11 bases between. The CDR3 DNA reads TGTGCCAGCGCAACCGGGGAGAACACTGAAGCTTTCTTT. It codes for CASATGENTEAFF.

This clonotype was seen a handful of times. The CDR3 region has the DNA TGCAGTGCTAGAAGGGGTAGCGGGAACGCAGATACGCAGTATTTT. The encoded protein is CSARRGSGNADTQYF. J is TRBJ2-3 and V is TRBV20-1; TRBD2 matches 8 bases. The V gene end was trimmed by 2 bases and the J gene end by 4 bases; junction bases not matched to a gene: 8. This CDR3 contains 15 residues. Germline V lookup: CDR1 DFQATT, CDR2 SNEGSKA (reference sequence).

This chain uses TRBV7-2 with TRBJ1-2, with 10 bases fitting TRBD1. V dropped 5 bases and J dropped 7; count of bases not matched to a gene: 7. This CDR3 region has 14 residues. Germline CDR1 reads SGHTA; CDR2 reads FQGNSA. The CDR3 DNA reads as TGTGCCAGCAGCATAAGGGACAGGGGACGTGGCTACACCTTC. This encodes CASSIRDRGRGYTF.

This sequence joins TRBV6-7 and TRBJ2-7; D call uncertain. TRBV6-7 is an ORF, and what it does is uncertain. The CDR3 extends over 13 amino acids. Trimming took 11 bases from V and 2 from J, leaving 16 bases between them. The CDR3 is CAAALWPPYEQYF. Written as DNA, the CDR3 is TGTGCCGCCGCCTTGTGGCCCCCCTACGAGCAGTACTTC.

This chain connects TRBV11-3 to TRBJ2-2; D is uncertain. Trimming left V 4 bases short and J 5 bases short, with 8 bases between. Germline V gene lookup returns CDR1 SGHNT and CDR2 YENEEA. This CDR3 has 13 amino acids. The CDR3 loop is CASSSRQTGELFF. DNA for the CDR3: TGTGCCAGCAGCTCAAGGCAGACCGGGGAGCTGTTTTTT.

This clonotype was counted between two and nine times. The V and J genes are TRBV20-1 and TRBJ2-1; D remains ambiguous. In germline, CDR1 is DFQATT, CDR2 SNEGSKA (reference sequence). Trimming removed 3 bases at V and 6 bases at J, with 9 bases between. This CDR3 is built from 12 residues. The CDR3 coding sequence is TGCAGTGCTAGTATGGTGAGCAATGAGCAGTTCTTC. This sequence encodes CSASMVSNEQFF.

A few counts support this clonotype. CDR3 sequence: CASSPYGGSVSYEQYF. The CDR3 coding sequence is TGTGCCAGCAGCCCGTATGGAGGTTCGGTATCCTACGAGCAGTACTTC. J is TRBJ2-7 and V is TRBV28; D possibly corresponds to TRBD2 (5 bases). From germline, CDR1 is MDHEN and CDR2 SYDVKM. CDR3 size: 16 residues. V dropped 6 bases and J dropped 1 base, with 19 bases sitting between them.